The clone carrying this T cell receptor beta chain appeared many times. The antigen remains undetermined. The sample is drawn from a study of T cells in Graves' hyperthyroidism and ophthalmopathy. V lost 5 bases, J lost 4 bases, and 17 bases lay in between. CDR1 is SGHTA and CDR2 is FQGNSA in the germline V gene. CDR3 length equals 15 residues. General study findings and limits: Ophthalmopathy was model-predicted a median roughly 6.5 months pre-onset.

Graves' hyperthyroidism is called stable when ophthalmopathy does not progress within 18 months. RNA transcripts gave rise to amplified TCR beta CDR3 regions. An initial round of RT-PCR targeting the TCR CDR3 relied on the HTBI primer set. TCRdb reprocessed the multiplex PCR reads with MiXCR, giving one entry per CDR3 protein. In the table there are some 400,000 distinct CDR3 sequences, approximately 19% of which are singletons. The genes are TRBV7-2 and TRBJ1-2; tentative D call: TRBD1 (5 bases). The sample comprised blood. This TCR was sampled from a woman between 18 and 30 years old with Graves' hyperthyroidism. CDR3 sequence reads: CASSAPGRRGYGYTF. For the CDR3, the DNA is TGTGCCAGCAGCGCGCCGGGACGCCGAGGCTATGGCTACACCTTC. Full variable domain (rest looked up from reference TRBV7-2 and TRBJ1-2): GAGVSQSPSNKVTEKGKDVELRCDPISGHTALYWYRQSLGQGLEFLIYFQGNSAPDKSGLPSDRFSAERTGGSVSTLTIQRTQQEDSAVYLCASSAPGRRGYGYTFGSGTRLTVV.